This T cell receptor (beta chain) was observed in a study of CD8+CD57+ T cells in acquired aplastic anemia. TCR beta VDJ and CDR3 were profiled, and genomic DNA was the template. One entry per CDR3 protein, called by TCRdb with MiXCR from the reads. The sample contains 200,000 to 250,000 distinct CDR3 sequences, about 59% of which appear only once. Trimming shortened V by 4 bases and J by 7 bases, and 8 bases separated the two germline ends. Germline loops: CDR1 ENHRY, CDR2 SYGVKD. CDR3 length equals 13 residues. This chain links TRBV10-3 with TRBJ1-6; a possible D gene is TRBD1 (5 bases). The sequenced material came from sorted CD4+, CD8+, or CD8+CD57+ T cells (not recorded which) from PBMCs. This sequence originates from a human donor in good health. In DNA, the CDR3 is TGTGCCATCAGTGGAAGGGGAAATTCACCCCTCCACTTT. Its translation: CAISGRGNSPLHF.